This T cell receptor beta chain derives from a study of T cells in Graves' hyperthyroidism and ophthalmopathy (dated by TCRdb to about 2019). Notes on the research overall: Peripheral blood samples were taken at the time of initial diagnosis, prior to any treatment. To identify TCR V-J signatures that set the groups apart, the researchers used a discovery cohort of 90 to 100 patients, made up of fewer than 50 with Graves' ophthalmopathy and 55 to 65 with stable Graves' hyperthyroidism. An independent validation cohort of around 19 hyperthyroidism patients and 17 patients who later progressed to ophthalmopathy tested prospective prediction of ophthalmopathy. The 100 or so discovery patients were divided at random into training and test sets in a 7:3 ratio. Thyroid tissue and blood T-cell repertoires from six Graves' hyperthyroidism patients were also compared in the study. Following sampling, methimazole starting at 30 mg daily was given to hyperthyroidism patients, and high-dose intravenous methylprednisolone was given to ophthalmopathy patients. TCR Vbeta CDR3 sequencing of roughly 140 peripheral blood samples (approximately 44 ophthalmopathy, 75 or so hyperthyroidism and roughly 17 progressor patients) is reported in the paper.

Stable Graves' hyperthyroidism was defined as the absence of progression to ophthalmopathy over 18 months of follow-up. Hyperthyroidism patients were aged 18 to 65 years and newly diagnosed, with disease duration of less than 2 months. Exclusion was applied to patients with uncontrolled infections, other autoimmune diseases, pregnancy or lactation. Diagnoses were based on clinical symptoms, serum thyroxine and TRAb, thyroid ultrasound and orbital computed tomography. PBMCs were separated from 10 ml of fresh peripheral blood using Ficoll-Paque density gradient centrifugation. Trizol reagent was used to extract total RNA, and RNA quality was then checked on an Agilent 2100 Bioanalyzer. This clonotype has a count of ten or more. What antigen it recognizes has not been identified. Base-call qualities are not available, and no considerably larger clone is one nucleotide away. The research as a whole found: In validation, the model predicted progression to ophthalmopathy with around 71% sensitivity and about 72% specificity, a median of 6.5 months before onset. In cross-validation, a model built on a 13 V-J signature told ophthalmopathy apart from stable hyperthyroidism with 87.88% sensitivity and about 81% specificity, and in testing the same model reached 80%/75%. Most expanded thyroid clonotypes (frequency above 0.001) were also detected in blood, a finding suggesting that blood repertoires may reflect thyroid immune responses. No statistical method was used to fix the sample size in advance, and group allocation was not hidden from the investigators.

The cysteine opens and the phenylalanine closes a CDR3 of 15 amino acids. CDR3 DNA is the only sequence kept; it has 45 bases, read in frame from the first base. V sheds 6 bases and J sheds 2 bases, leaving 14 bases between their ends. TCR beta CDR3 regions were amplified from RNA transcripts. The first round of RT-PCR for the TCR CDR3 was performed with the HTBI primer set and the Qiagen OneStep RT-PCR kit. A second multiplex PCR round built the libraries, followed by size selection and purification. Sequencing of the libraries was done on an Illumina HiSeq2000 using paired-end 100 bp reads. The original pipeline was this. SOAPnuke was used to process the raw data, throwing out any read that contained adapters or uncalled bases, had a mean Phred below 15, or lacked an exact constant-primer or identifier match. COPE v1.2.5 was used to merge high-quality paired reads, and clonotypes were defined as unique nucleotide sequences. Clonotypes were aligned to IMGT TRBV, TRBD and TRBJ reference segments using MiTCR v1.1. The analysis was restricted to V-J combinations with a frequency above 0.0001, which together covered 99.2% of the repertoires. A TCS score was defined as the ratio between F50 (clonal expansion) and ExV (chaos), using BLOSUM62-based TCRdist between CDR3 peptides within each V-J. Welch's t-statistics and random forest reduced roughly 530 V-J features to 13, which were used in a naive Bayes classifier (R e1071). TCRdb reprocessing: public reads trimmed at Q25 with fastp, clones called with MiXCR, in-frame beta chains kept. Each CDR3 protein gets just one entry, which takes the most common genes and DNA from the rows behind it. For this entry, the V and J calls and clone size follow TCRdb and not the study's own pipeline. The sample profile shows fewer than 900,000 distinct CDR3 sequences; 15% to 20% of them were found once. Roughly 8% of the sample is in the top ten clones.

This receptor chain uses TRBV12-3 or TRBV12-4 and TRBJ2-1; a tentative D call is TRBD1 (6 bases match). The sequence was collected from a man between 18 and 35 years old with Graves' hyperthyroidism. Material: blood. The DNA reads as follows: TGTGCCAGCAGCCCTGGACAGCCGCCCTACAATGAGCAGTTCTTC. It translates as CASSPGQPPYNEQFF.